Presented here are 17 T cell receptor beta chains from one specimen sequenced in a study of CD8+ T cells in alopecia areata (dated by TCRdb to 2017 to 2018). To prepare the library, the immunoSEQ multiplex PCR assay was applied. RNA was extracted from all samples and reverse transcribed into cDNA as template for TCR sequencing. TCRdb limited this immuneACCESS table to in-frame rearrangements with V and J called. A share of clones is missing; checked studies link under half to unresolved V genes, and the rest is unexplained. The sample data list about 190,000 clones, and 64% of these were observed just once. Jointly, the top ten make up 1.3% of the sample. The treatment or condition label here, explained by the study, means: oral pan-JAK inhibitor, 5-10 mg twice daily. Sequenced material: CD4+ T cells sorted from blood, taken around week 50, from a patient treated with tofacitinib. The receptors shown here come from a human donor with alopecia areata.

This clone was counted ten times or more. This chain uses TRBV4-3 with TRBJ1-2; 7 nucleotides align to TRBD1. Germline values: CDR1 LGHNA, CDR2 YSLEER. V lost 3 bases and J lost 5; bases outside the gene matches: 3. This CDR3 comprises 13 residues. CDR3 bases: TGCGCCAGCAGCCAGACAGGGACATATGGCTACACCTTC. Protein: CASSQTGTYGYTF.

V is TRBV2 and J is TRBJ1-5, with D perhaps matching TRBD1 (6 bases). Germline CDR1 SNHLY, CDR2 FYNNEI. CDR3 length: 16 residues. The V end was cut by 2 bases, the J end by 2 bases, with 13 bases between. The CDR3 DNA reads as TGTGCCAGCAGTGAAAGGTCCGGGGGCGGCAATCAGCCCCAGCATTTT. It encodes CASSERSGGGNQPQHF.

The V and J genes are TRBV29-1 and TRBJ1-1, with D hard to call. Germline assignment: CDR1 SQVTM and CDR2 ANQGSEA. The CDR3 has 15 residues. Trimming shortened V by 5 bases and J by 0 bases, and 16 bases separated the two germline ends. As DNA, the CDR3 is TGCAGCGTTAGTGGCCCCTCGAACTTGAACACTGAAGCTTTCTTT. Protein product: CSVSGPSNLNTEAFF.

This clone has only a few counts. This chain links TRBV15 with TRBJ1-2; D not certain. The CDR3 loop spans 13 amino acids. Trimming cost V 3 bases and J 8 bases, with 13 bases left between them. CDR1 is LNHNV and CDR2 is YYDKDF in the germline V gene (reference sequence). The CDR3 protein is CATSSRTSYGYTF. In DNA form, the CDR3 reads TGTGCCACCAGCAGCAGGACCTCCTACGGCTACACCTTC.

This clone has just a few counts. The chain uses TRBV30 and TRBJ1-6; TRBD1 aligns across 9 bases. Germline assignment: CDR1 GTSNPN and CDR2 SVGIG (reference sequence). The CDR3 is made up of 15 amino acids. The ends lost 0 bases at V and 5 bases at J; junction bases unmatched: 2. DNA for the CDR3: TGTGCCTGGAGTGTACGGGACAGGGATAATTCACCCCTCCACTTT. Amino acids: CAWSVRDRDNSPLHF.

The CDR3 spells CASSFSRDSYEQYF. The CDR3 nucleotides read TGTGCCAGCAGCTTTAGTCGGGATTCCTACGAGCAGTACTTC. The chain employs TRBV7-7 and TRBJ2-7; TRBD2 might be the D (5 bases). The V gene's germline CDR1 is SSHAT and CDR2 FNYEAQ (reference sequence). There are 14 residues in the CDR3. V was clipped by 3 bases and J by 1 base, with 10 bases between them.

The chain is built from TRBV7-6 and TRBJ1-4; 7 bases fit TRBD1. The germline V gene has CDR1 SGHVS and CDR2 FNYEAQ. The V gene end was trimmed by 3 bases and the J gene end by 5 bases; junction bases not matched to a gene: 3. This CDR3 spans 14 amino acids. CDR3 sequence: CASSFGTENEKLFF. DNA of the CDR3: TGTGCCAGCAGCTTCGGGACAGAGAATGAAAAACTGTTTTTT. Filled out from reference TRBV7-6 and TRBJ1-4, the complete variable domain reads GAGVSQSPRYKVTKRGQDVALRCDPISGHVSLYWYRQALGQGPEFLTYFNYEAQQDKSGLPNDRFSAERPEGSISTLTIQRTEQRDSAMYRCASSFGTENEKLFFGSGTQLSVL.

V and J are TRBV7-3 and TRBJ1-1; no definite D call. Germline CDR1 is SGHTA and CDR2 is FQGTGA. Between the trimmed V and J ends, which lost 1 base and 0 bases, there was a span of 6 bases. CDR3 length equals 14 residues. The CDR3 bases are TGTGCCAGCAGCTTAATGAGGCTGAACACTGAAGCTTTCTTT. Its protein product is CASSLMRLNTEAFF.

This clone was counted between two and nine times. The V call is TRBV9, the J call TRBJ2-7, with D uncertain. The CDR3 loop spans 14 amino acids. The germline V gene has CDR1 SGDLS and CDR2 YYNGEE. Trimming took 4 bases from V and 1 from J, leaving 12 bases between them. CDR3: CASSPRPESYEQYF. CDR3 DNA: TGTGCCAGCAGCCCTAGACCAGAATCCTACGAGCAGTACTTC.

The V and J genes are TRBV5-1 and TRBJ2-3, with 9 nucleotides matching TRBD2. From germline, CDR1 is SGHRS and CDR2 YFSETQ. The CDR3 loop spans 15 amino acids. The junction had 3 bases not matched to a gene; V was cut back by 1 base and J by 3 bases. The chain's CDR3 is CASSLNLAGTDTQYF. The CDR3 nucleotides read TGCGCCAGCAGCTTGAACCTAGCGGGGACAGATACGCAGTATTTT.

The chain employs TRBV27 and TRBJ2-5; a possible D gene is TRBD2 (6 bases). This CDR3 has 13 amino acids. With 8 bases removed from V and 3 bases from J, the gap between germline ends came to 13 bases. Germline V lookup: CDR1 MNHEY, CDR2 SMNVEV (reference sequence). CDR3 in amino acids: CASRRGNEETQYF. DNA for the CDR3: TGTGCCAGCCGCCGGGGGAACGAAGAGACCCAGTACTTC.

This chain joins TRBV29-1 and TRBJ1-2, with 7 nucleotides matching TRBD1. J lost 4 bases, V lost 5 bases, and 7 bases had no gene match. The CDR3 contains 13 residues. Germline CDR1 SQVTM, CDR2 ANQGSEA. CDR3 sequence (DNA): TGCAGCGTTCAGGGGGAAGCCCTCTATGGCTACACCTTC. It specifies CSVQGEALYGYTF.

The chain combines TRBV29-1 with TRBJ2-1; D remains unclear. Germline V gene sequence: CDR1 SQVTM, CDR2 ANQGSEA. The CDR3 sequence is 11 residues long. The germline V and J ends were trimmed by 4 bases and 6 bases, with 7 bases remaining between them. CDR3 DNA sequence: TGCAGCGTTGCGGATTTCAATGAGCAGTTCTTC. This encodes CSVADFNEQFF.

The CDR3 reads CASSYSIWDQETQYF. CDR3 sequence (DNA): TGTGCCAGCAGTTACTCGATTTGGGACCAAGAGACCCAGTACTTC. The V and J genes are TRBV6-5 and TRBJ2-5; D remains unclear. The CDR3 has 15 amino acids. Looked up from germline, CDR1 is MNHEY and CDR2 is SVGAGI. Trimming removed 0 bases at V and 0 bases at J, with 8 bases between.

This chain links TRBV15 with TRBJ2-3, with D possibly called TRBD1 or TRBD2 (5 bases each). CDR3 size: 16 residues. CDR1 is LNHNV, CDR2 YYDKDF, per germline (reference sequence). The V end was cut by 5 bases, the J end by 3 bases, with 18 bases between. The CDR3 DNA follows: TGTGCCACCAGCCCGATTGAGGGGCTGGGGACAGATACGCAGTATTTT. Protein product: CATSPIEGLGTDTQYF.

The V call is TRBV27, the J call TRBJ2-2; possible D gene TRBD2, 5 bases. CDR1 and CDR2 (germline): MNHEY, SMNVEV (reference sequence). The V and J ends lost 4 bases and 3 bases respectively, with 12 bases between them. The CDR3 length is 15 residues. In nucleotides, the CDR3 is TGTGCCAGCAGTTACGTTCGGGGAGACACCGGGGAGCTGTTTTTT. This encodes CASSYVRGDTGELFF.

The V and J genes are TRBV29-1 and TRBJ1-1; D is uncertain. Between the trimmed V and J ends, which lost 5 bases and 4 bases, there was a span of 14 bases. Per germline, CDR1 SQVTM and CDR2 ANQGSEA. The CDR3 contains 13 residues. The CDR3 loop reads CSVQGTLGTEAFF. CDR3 nucleotides: TGCAGCGTTCAAGGCACCCTGGGCACTGAAGCTTTCTTT.